A single sample gave rise to the 11 T cell receptor beta chains below, sequenced in a study of CD8 T cells in ankylosing spondylitis. Whole-study results and caveats: Apparently characteristic of ankylosing spondylitis blood was a TCR beta motif (under ten highly homologous variants).

Each CDR3 protein gets one entry after TCRdb re-called the 5' RACE reads with MiXCR. The table includes 750,000 to 850,000 distinct CDR3 sequences, 10% to 15% detected once. Antigen specificity for these receptors is unknown. The sequenced sample consisted of blood, either unsorted or a sorted T cell fraction (not recorded which). These receptors came from a male donor with ankylosing spondylitis.

The J gene is TRBJ2-1, the V gene TRBV20-1; 10 bases fit TRBD2. The CDR3 is 14 residues long. Trimming cost V 5 bases and J 6 bases; bases outside gene matches: 7. Germline V gene lookup returns CDR1 DFQATT and CDR2 SNEGSKA (reference sequence). This CDR3 reads CSAPLAGEGNEQFF. CDR3 coding DNA: TGCAGTGCTCCTCTAGCGGGAGAGGGCAATGAGCAGTTCTTC.

The gene calls are TRBV7-2 and TRBJ2-7, with TRBD1 as a possible D gene (5 bases). This CDR3 is 15 amino acids long. Germline V gives CDR1 SGHTA, CDR2 FQGNSA. Between the trimmed V and J ends, which lost 2 bases and 0 bases, there was a span of 11 bases. CDR3 bases: TGTGCCAGCAGCTTACGACAGTCTGTCTCCTACGAGCAGTACTTC. The encoded protein is CASSLRQSVSYEQYF.

The chain is built from TRBV5-8 and TRBJ2-4; tentative D call: TRBD1 (5 bases). Trimming took off 2 bases at V and 0 bases at J, with 12 bases between the two ends. Germline V gene data show CDR1 as SGHTS and CDR2 as YDEGEE. The CDR3 loop spans 16 amino acids. The CDR3 bases are TGTGCCAGCAGCTTCCGACAGCAGCTAGCCAAAAACATTCAGTACTTC. Translating gives CASSFRQQLAKNIQYF.

Notes on this clonotype: Mismatch with germline at one junction end may stem from a read error. Here the CDR3 reads CASSWGPTNTQYF. The CDR3, as DNA: TGTGCCAGCAGTTGGGGACCCACAAATACGCAGTATTTT. The gene calls are TRBV6-2 or TRBV6-3 and TRBJ2-3; D could derive from TRBD1 or TRBD2 (5 bases each). This CDR3 is built from 13 residues. Germline V gene sequence: CDR1 MNHEY, CDR2 SVGEGT.

This clonotype showed up just a few times. This sequence joins TRBV15 and TRBJ1-5; 7 nucleotides agree with TRBD1. V was pared by 0 bases and J by 7 bases, with 0 bases of the junction left unmatched. Germline-derived CDR1 and CDR2 are LNHNV and YYDKDF (reference sequence). This CDR3 has 13 residues. Here the CDR3 DNA reads TGTGCCACCAGCAGAGAGGACAGGCAGCCCCAGCATTTT. It encodes CATSREDRQPQHF.

Ten or more counts support this clonotype. The rearrangement joins TRBV20-1 to TRBJ2-1; 8 positions match TRBD2. This CDR3 region has 14 residues. Germline loops: CDR1 DFQATT, CDR2 SNEGSKA (reference sequence). With 3 bases clipped from V and 2 bases from J, the junction kept 3 bases outside the gene matches. This chain's CDR3 is CSARDSGAYNEQFF. The CDR3 nucleotides are TGCAGTGCTAGGGATAGCGGGGCCTACAATGAGCAGTTCTTC.

The V gene is TRBV6-2 or TRBV6-3, the J gene TRBJ2-1, with 12 bases aligning to TRBD2. J gave up 0 bases and V 6 bases, and 18 bases lay outside the gene matches. This CDR3 has 21 amino acids. The germline gives CDR1 MNHEY, CDR2 SVGEGT. The CDR3 protein is CASSRTLRTSGVDSSYNEQFF. Here the CDR3 DNA reads TGTGCCAGCAGCCGAACACTTAGGACTAGCGGGGTGGATAGCTCCTACAATGAGCAGTTCTTC.

A word on this clonotype: A read error is likely, as this CDR3 ends without the conserved phenylalanine or tryptophan. The DNA is omitted, as the CDR3 cannot be located on it reliably, and the CDR3 follows TCRdb's listing. V gene TRBV20-1 combines with J gene TRBJ2-1. Including both end residues, the CDR3 is 9 amino acids long. Germline loops: CDR1 DFQATT, CDR2 SNEGSKA (reference sequence). This CDR3 reads CSARQAVVS.

This clonotype was detected a few times. The chain couples TRBV7-3 to TRBJ2-1, with 9 bases matching TRBD2. From germline, CDR1 is SGHTA and CDR2 FQGTGA. This CDR3 contains 15 residues. With V trimmed by 5 bases and J by 7 bases, 9 bases remained unmatched. CDR3 sequence (DNA): TGTGCCAGCAGCCGCGCGGGGGGGCCCCGTAATGAGCAGTTCTTC. Protein: CASSRAGGPRNEQFF.

The rearrangement links TRBV6-2 or TRBV6-3 to TRBJ2-5; D possibly matches TRBD1 or TRBD2 (5 bases each). This CDR3 is 15 amino acids long. V gave up 5 bases and J gave up 5 bases, with 18 bases separating them. CDR1 MNHEY and CDR2 SVGEGT come from the germline V gene. CDR3: CASSPRDPLDETQYF. CDR3 sequence (DNA): TGTGCCAGCAGTCCTCGGGACCCCCTGGATGAGACCCAGTACTTC.

This chain connects TRBV10-3 to TRBJ1-6; D is undetermined. V was pared by 1 base and J by 9 bases, with 13 bases between. The CDR3 runs to 15 residues. The germline CDR1 and CDR2 sequences are ENHRY and SYGVKD. CDR3 coding DNA: TGTGCCATCAGTGAGTTGATCCCAGAGAGTTCACCCCTCCACTTT. It is translated as CAISELIPESSPLHF.